These 27 T cell receptor beta chains were all obtained from the same sample, sequenced in a study of Tregs in tolerant kidney transplant recipients. Repertoires were generated with immunoSEQ multiplex PCR, while TCRdb's copy carries only in-frame clones and drops some. The sample includes 100,000 or so clones, 80% to 95% seen only once; the top ten take 1.5% to 2%. The nonmyeloablative bone marrow transplants came from related graft donors, with transient mixed chimerism. Specimen: CD4+ T cells from blood (PBMCs), collected 12 months after the transplant. The receptors were gathered from a human patient who received a combined kidney and bone marrow transplant. Part of the T cell pool may stem from the graft donor.

This clone came up once. The CDR3, as DNA: TGTGCCAGCAGCGTAGGAGGGGCAGGGGAACGATACGAGCAGTACTTC. Protein product: CASSVGGAGERYEQYF. V gene TRBV9 combines with J gene TRBJ2-7; D might be TRBD1 (6 bases). The V and J ends lost 0 bases and 4 bases respectively, with 17 bases between them. The length of the CDR3 is 16 residues. Germline V lookup: CDR1 SGDLS, CDR2 YYNGEE.

The genes are TRBV4-1 and TRBJ1-1; D may be TRBD1 (6 bases). V was pared by 3 bases and J by 0 bases, with 14 bases between. Germline V gene lookup returns CDR1 MGHRA and CDR2 YSYEKL. The CDR3 has 16 residues. CDR3 protein: CASSHPPTGLNTEAFF. In nucleotides, the CDR3 is TGCGCCAGCAGCCACCCGCCGACAGGCTTGAACACTGAAGCTTTCTTT.

The chain links TRBV4-2 to TRBJ2-2, with TRBD2 matching over 9 bases. Trimming took 4 bases from V and 1 from J; bases not matched to a gene: 1. The germline CDR1 and CDR2 sequences are LGHNA and YNFKEQ. The CDR3 is made up of 15 amino acids. The CDR3 reads CASSPAGGNTGELFF. Written as DNA, the CDR3 is TGTGCCAGCAGCCCAGCGGGGGGGAACACCGGGGAGCTGTTTTTT.

The rearrangement joins TRBV4-1 to TRBJ2-1; 10 bases are shared with TRBD2. The germline V gene encodes CDR1 MGHRA and CDR2 YSYEKL. This CDR3 is 18 amino acids long. V shed 2 bases and J 1 base; nucleotides not matched to a gene: 8. CDR3 nucleotides: TGCGCCAGCAGCCAACGCCCAGGACTAGCGGATTCCTACAATGAGCAGTTCTTC. It codes for CASSQRPGLADSYNEQFF.

The chain is built from TRBV9 and TRBJ2-1, with 8 bases that match TRBD2. CDR3 length equals 18 residues. The J segment lost 3 bases and the V segment lost 0 bases, leaving 11 bases of the junction unmatched. Germline CDR1 SGDLS, CDR2 YYNGEE. The chain's CDR3 is CASSVATLASGFYNEQFF. The CDR3 DNA sequence: TGTGCCAGCAGCGTAGCTACCTTGGCTAGCGGGTTCTACAATGAGCAGTTCTTC. Full variable domain (outside the CDR3, taken from reference TRBV9 and TRBJ2-1): DSGVTQTPKHLITATGQRVTLRCSPRSGDLSVYWYQQSLDQGLQFLIQYYNGEERAKGNILERFSAQQFPDLHSELNLSSLELGDSALYFCASSVATLASGFYNEQFFGPGTRLTVL.

The chain joins TRBV18 to TRBJ2-3; no clear D. Per germline, CDR1 KGHSH and CDR2 LQKENI. The CDR3 sequence is 15 residues long. V was cut by 3 bases and J by 2 bases, with 12 bases left in between. The DNA for the CDR3 is TGTGCCAGCTCACCTCGAGGTCGGCCCACAGATACGCAGTATTTT. It is translated as CASSPRGRPTDTQYF.

This chain uses TRBV4-1 with TRBJ1-5, with 7 bases identical to TRBD1. The CDR3 runs to 16 residues. V shed 1 base and J 7 bases; nucleotides not matched to a gene: 10. Germline V gives CDR1 MGHRA, CDR2 YSYEKL. The CDR3 bases are TGCGCCAGCAGCCAAGGGTGGGACAGAAGGCTCCAGCCCCAGCATTTT. Protein sequence: CASSQGWDRRLQPQHF.

This clone was counted a single time. In DNA, the CDR3 is TGTGCCTGGAGTCGAGGGTCCTATGGCTACACCTTC. Translating it yields CAWSRGSYGYTF. The chain is built from TRBV30 and TRBJ1-2; unclear D gene. V lost 2 bases, J lost 4 bases, and 8 bases lay in between. From germline, CDR1 is GTSNPN and CDR2 SVGIG (reference sequence). CDR3 length: 12 residues.

This clone was detected only once. The rearrangement links TRBV11-2 to TRBJ2-5; D perhaps matches TRBD2 (5 bases). This CDR3 contains 16 residues. Germline values: CDR1 SGHAT, CDR2 FQNNGV. Trimming removed 5 bases from V and 5 bases from J, with 21 bases in between. CDR3 bases: TGTGCCAGCAGCCCCCTGGCGACTAATCGGATGGAGACCCAGTACTTC. Protein product: CASSPLATNRMETQYF.

The rearrangement uses TRBV6-1 and TRBJ2-1; 10 bases align to TRBD2. J gave up 5 bases and V 0 bases, and 10 bases lay outside the gene matches. Germline CDR1 and CDR2: MNHNS and SASEGT. The CDR3 spans 18 residues. In DNA form, the CDR3 reads TGTGCCAGCAGTGAAGCTCCCTCCGGTCTAGCGGGAGACAATGAGCAGTTCTTC. Translation: CASSEAPSGLAGDNEQFF.

The chain couples TRBV2 to TRBJ2-7, with D possibly being TRBD1 (6 bases). The V gene's germline CDR1 is SNHLY and CDR2 FYNNEI. The CDR3 has 11 residues. Trimming shortened V by 8 bases and J by 4 bases, and 9 bases separated the two germline ends. The CDR3 DNA reads as TGTGCCAGCGGGGGCGAGTACGAGCAGTACTTC. Translation gives CASGGEYEQYF.

This chain uses TRBV5-5 with TRBJ1-2; TRBD1 might be the D (5 bases). Germline CDR1 and CDR2: SGHKS and YYEKEE (reference sequence). The V end was cut by 5 bases, the J end by 4 bases, with 12 bases between. The CDR3 runs 13 residues. The CDR3 bases are TGTGCCAGCAGTAGGACACCGTCCTATGGCTACACCTTC. Protein sequence: CASSRTPSYGYTF.

The J gene is TRBJ2-3, the V gene TRBV14, with 10 bases matching TRBD2. The V gene end was trimmed by 0 bases and the J gene end by 1 base; junction bases not matched to a gene: 4. CDR3 length equals 17 residues. Germline values: CDR1 SGHDN, CDR2 FVKESK. In DNA form, the CDR3 reads TGTGCCAGCAGCCAAGATGTGGGGACTAGCGGCACAGATACGCAGTATTTT. As protein: CASSQDVGTSGTDTQYF.

The genes are TRBV7-9 and TRBJ2-3; the D gene is possibly TRBD2 (7 bases). This CDR3 is 15 amino acids long. The ends were cut back, 5 bases at V and 4 bases at J, with 16 bases in the middle. The germline CDR1 and CDR2 sequences are SEHNR and FQNEAQ (reference sequence). CDR3 coding DNA: TGTGCCAGCAGCCCTTTTGGGGGGGCCTCAGATACGCAGTATTTT. Protein sequence: CASSPFGGASDTQYF.

The J gene is TRBJ1-3, the V gene TRBV7-9; tentative D call: TRBD1 (6 bases). CDR1 SEHNR and CDR2 FQNEAQ come from the germline V gene (reference sequence). V gave up 5 bases and J gave up 7 bases, with 18 bases separating them. CDR3 size: 15 residues. CDR3 bases: TGTGCCAGCAGCCCCGGGACAAATCCTGTGAACACCATATATTTT. Residues: CASSPGTNPVNTIYF.

A few counts support this clone. The gene calls are TRBV5-6 and TRBJ1-2; D is uncertain. This CDR3 spans 14 amino acids. Trimming took 1 base from V and 4 from J, leaving 11 bases between them. From germline, CDR1 is SGHDT and CDR2 YYEEEE. CDR3 region: CASSLSGNRYGYTF. As DNA, the CDR3 is TGTGCCAGCAGCTTGTCGGGAAACCGCTATGGCTACACCTTC.

The chain is built from TRBV18 and TRBJ2-7, with D tentatively TRBD2 (6 bases). The CDR3 contains 17 residues. Germline values: CDR1 KGHSH, CDR2 LQKENI. V lost 3 bases and J lost 6, with 24 bases in between. The CDR3 coding sequence is TGTGCCAGCTCACCCCAACTTGGGGCGGAGACCGGGGGCGAGCAGTACTTC. Protein sequence: CASSPQLGAETGGEQYF.

The genes are TRBV12-5 and TRBJ1-1; 8 bases match TRBD1. In germline, CDR1 is LGHNT, CDR2 FRNRAP. Germline trimming cut 1 base from V and 0 bases from J; bases unmatched to any gene: 1. The CDR3 loop spans 15 amino acids. In nucleotides, the CDR3 is TGTGCTAGTGGTTTGGGGGACAGGCTGAACACTGAAGCTTTCTTT. It specifies CASGLGDRLNTEAFF. The entire variable domain, with the rest obtained from reference TRBV12-5 and TRBJ1-1, is as follows: DARVTQTPRHKVTEMGQEVTMRCQPILGHNTVFWYRQTMMQGLELLAYFRNRAPLDDSGMPKDRFSAEMPDATLATLKIQPSEPRDSAVYFCASGLGDRLNTEAFFGQGTRLTVV.

This sequence joins TRBV10-3 and TRBJ1-2, with no clear D. The CDR3 runs to 13 residues. Germline assignment: CDR1 ENHRY and CDR2 SYGVKD. The V end was cut by 6 bases, the J end by 1 base, with 9 bases between. The DNA for the CDR3 is TGTGCCATCAGGAGGGAGATTAACTATGGCTACACCTTC. This gives the protein CAIRREINYGYTF.

The V gene is TRBV4-1, the J gene TRBJ2-1; 10 positions agree with TRBD1. The CDR3 is 16 residues long. CDR1 is MGHRA and CDR2 is YSYEKL in the germline V gene. Germline trimming cut 4 bases from V and 5 bases from J; bases unmatched to any gene: 8. Written as DNA, the CDR3 is TGCGCCAGCAGCCCCTGGGGACAGGGGTGGAACAATGAGCAGTTCTTC. Its protein is CASSPWGQGWNNEQFF.

The V and J genes are TRBV7-9 and TRBJ2-1; TRBD1 might be the D (5 bases). The CDR3 has 14 residues. V lost 10 bases to trimming and J lost 8 bases, with 21 bases between them. CDR1 is SEHNR and CDR2 is FQNEAQ in the germline V gene (reference sequence). Here the CDR3 reads CATVTGQKIDEQFF. The CDR3 nucleotides are TGTGCCACTGTAACAGGTCAGAAAATTGATGAGCAGTTCTTC.

The chain carries TRBV9 and TRBJ2-7, with D tentatively TRBD1 (5 bases). This CDR3 has 17 residues. Germline CDR1 reads SGDLS; CDR2 reads YYNGEE. The V and J ends lost 0 bases and 3 bases respectively, with 19 bases between them. The CDR3 nucleotides read TGTGCCAGCAGCGTAGCTGGGGCGGTCAACTCCTACTACGAGCAGTACTTC. Amino acids: CASSVAGAVNSYYEQYF.

The chain couples TRBV9 to TRBJ1-4; D uncertain. CDR1 is SGDLS and CDR2 is YYNGEE in the germline V gene. The CDR3 covers 14 residues. The V end was cut by 4 bases, the J end by 5 bases, with 12 bases between. CDR3 sequence: CASSISPGNEKLFF. As DNA, the CDR3 is TGTGCCAGCAGCATTAGTCCGGGAAATGAAAAACTGTTTTTT.

This clone was seen a single time. CDR3 sequence reads: CASSLWTSGRGETQYF. DNA of the CDR3: TGTGCCAGCAGCTTGTGGACTAGCGGGCGAGGAGAGACCCAGTACTTC. This chain uses TRBV5-6 with TRBJ2-5; 11 bases map to TRBD2. The CDR3 consists of 16 residues. Trimming at V came to 1 base and at J to 4 bases, leaving 6 bases not matched to a gene. Germline V CDR1 and CDR2: SGHDT, YYEEEE.

V gene TRBV19 combines with J gene TRBJ2-1; TRBD2 aligns across 9 bases. CDR1 is LNHDA, CDR2 SQIVND, per germline (reference sequence). V was pared by 7 bases and J by 8 bases, with 15 bases of the junction left unmatched. The CDR3 totals 16 residues. The CDR3 sequence is CASTRGGRAFFDEQFF. In DNA form, the CDR3 reads TGTGCCAGTACGCGCGGCGGGAGGGCCTTTTTCGATGAGCAGTTCTTC.

V gene TRBV19 combines with J gene TRBJ1-3, with D unclear. V was shortened by 6 bases and J by 0 bases, with 6 bases between the two germline ends. This CDR3 is 13 amino acids long. Germline values: CDR1 LNHDA, CDR2 SQIVND (reference sequence). The CDR3 protein is CASRVSSGNTIYF. CDR3 DNA sequence: TGTGCCAGTAGGGTGAGCTCTGGAAACACCATATATTTT. Looking up the rest from reference TRBV19 and TRBJ1-3 gives the full variable domain: DGGITQSPKYLFRKEGQNVTLSCEQNLNHDAMYWYRQDPGQGLRLIYYSQIVNDFQKGDIAEGYSVSREKKESFPLTVTSAQKNPTAFYLCASRVSSGNTIYFGEGSWLTVV.

The genes are TRBV12-5 and TRBJ2-1; the match to TRBD1 covers 7 bases. Losses at the gene ends were 1 base for V and 6 bases for J; bases not matched to a gene: 9. CDR3 size: 16 residues. Germline assignment: CDR1 LGHNT and CDR2 FRNRAP. The CDR3 DNA reads TGTGCTAGTGGTTTGGATCGACAGGGTAACCCCAATGAGCAGTTCTTC. The encoded protein is CASGLDRQGNPNEQFF.